What follows are 20 T cell receptor beta chains derived from one specimen sequenced in a study of T cells in Graves' hyperthyroidism and ophthalmopathy. What was amplified from RNA transcripts were TCR beta CDR3 regions. First-round RT-PCR targeting the TCR CDR3 was performed with the HTBI primer set. In TCRdb, the multiplex PCR reads were re-called with MiXCR into one record per CDR3 protein. The table lists roughly 100,000 distinct CDR3 sequences, around 37% of them singletons. Sequenced input: peripheral blood or thyroid tissue (not recorded which). These receptors came from a woman in her twenties or thirties with Graves' hyperthyroidism.

By frequency in the sample, this clonotype is medium-sized. This chain links TRBV5-1 with TRBJ2-7, with 11 bases matching TRBD1. The CDR3 totals 17 residues. The trim removed 4 bases at V and 1 base at J, leaving 10 bases unmatched. Germline V gene data show CDR1 as SGHRS and CDR2 as YFSETQ. The CDR3 region is CASSLFGTGGSSYEQYF. The CDR3 nucleotides are TGCGCCAGCAGCCTATTCGGGACAGGGGGTTCATCCTACGAGCAGTACTTC.

For this clonotype: The junction departs from the called germline gene at one end, perhaps through a read error. The V gene is TRBV6-2 or TRBV6-3, the J gene TRBJ2-7, with TRBD1 matching 9 bases. This CDR3 contains 16 residues. Germline CDR1 reads MNHEY; CDR2 reads SVGEGT. CDR3 nucleotide sequence: TGTGTCAGCACTAAATCGGGACAGGGACACTACTACGAGCAGTACTTC. As protein: CVSTKSGQGHYYEQYF.

V and J are TRBV5-1 and TRBJ2-7; 10 bases fit TRBD2. CDR3 size: 14 residues. V shed 3 bases, J shed 5 bases, and the junction held 5 bases outside the gene matches. CDR1 and CDR2 (germline): SGHRS, YFSETQ. CDR3 region: CASSWRLAGHEQYF. The CDR3 DNA reads as TGCGCCAGCAGCTGGCGACTAGCGGGCCACGAGCAGTACTTC.

This chain links TRBV5-1 with TRBJ2-2; 16 nucleotides match TRBD2. The V and J ends lost 6 bases and 3 bases, in that order; junction bases with no gene match: 5. This CDR3 spans 17 amino acids. Germline values: CDR1 SGHRS, CDR2 YFSETQ. The CDR3 DNA reads as TGCGCCAGCACGGGACTAGCGGGAGGGGATTACACCGGGGAGCTGTTTTTT. Its protein is CASTGLAGGDYTGELFF. Full variable domain (outside the CDR3, taken from reference TRBV5-1 and TRBJ2-2): KAGVTQTPRYLIKTRGQQVTLSCSPISGHRSVSWYQQTPGQGLQFLFEYFSETQRNKGNFPGRFSGRQFSNSRSEMNVSTLELGDSALYLCASTGLAGGDYTGELFFGEGSRLTVL.

This clonotype came up many times. This sequence joins TRBV20-1 and TRBJ1-6; 8 positions agree with TRBD1. V lost 2 bases, J lost 7 bases, and 7 bases stayed unmatched. This CDR3 is built from 15 residues. Germline CDR1 and CDR2: DFQATT and SNEGSKA (reference sequence). CDR3 nucleotide sequence: TGCAGTGCTAGACCAGGGGGCTCGGAGAATTCACCCCTCCACTTT. Residues: CSARPGGSENSPLHF.

The V call is TRBV20-1, the J call TRBJ2-3; D possibly corresponds to TRBD2 (5 bases). Trimming took off 6 bases at V and 2 bases at J, with 18 bases between the two ends. This CDR3 has 15 residues. Germline loops: CDR1 DFQATT, CDR2 SNEGSKA (reference sequence). This chain's CDR3 is CSAQRSVTDTDTQYF. The CDR3 DNA reads as TGCAGTGCCCAACGTAGCGTAACCGACACAGATACGCAGTATTTT.

CDR3 bases: TGTGCCACCAGCAGCTCCCGGACCGCGTCCTACGAGCAGTACTTC. This translates into CATSSSRTASYEQYF. This chain joins TRBV15 and TRBJ2-7, with D uncertain. Trimming removed 3 bases from V and 1 base from J, with 13 bases in between. The CDR3 is 15 amino acids. The germline gives CDR1 LNHNV, CDR2 YYDKDF (reference sequence).

This clonotype occurred a few times. The V and J genes are TRBV28 and TRBJ2-7; D is uncertain. CDR1 is MDHEN and CDR2 is SYDVKM in the germline V gene. V was pared by 8 bases and J by 1 base, with 12 bases between. This CDR3 is 13 amino acids long. DNA for the CDR3: TGTGCCAGCCACGACTCACCTTCCTACGAGCAGTACTTC. It translates to CASHDSPSYEQYF. Full variable domain (outside the CDR3, taken from reference TRBV28 and TRBJ2-7): DVKVTQSSRYLVKRTGEKVFLECVQDMDHENMFWYRQDPGLGLRLIYFSYDVKMKEKGDIPEGYSVSREKKERFSLILESASTNQTSMYLCASHDSPSYEQYFGPGTRLTVT.

Points on this clonotype: Here the CDR3 omits its conserved ending phenylalanine or tryptophan, so a read error is the likely source. The chain uses TRBV7-3 and TRBJ1-5; no clear D. The CDR3 is 13 amino acids. Germline CDR1 reads SGHTA; CDR2 reads FQGTGA. CDR3 DNA: TGTGCCAGCACCCACCCTTGTTCTCAGCTCCAGCATTCT. Encoded protein: CASTHPCSQLQHS.

This clonotype was picked up many times. The chain has TRBV7-9 and TRBJ2-5; D possibly corresponds to TRBD1 (6 bases). With 3 bases removed from V and 5 bases from J, the gap between germline ends came to 13 bases. This CDR3 has 14 amino acids. Germline CDR1 SEHNR, CDR2 FQNEAQ (reference sequence). The CDR3 here is CASSFRQAKETQYF. The DNA of the CDR3 is TGTGCCAGCAGCTTTCGACAGGCCAAGGAGACCCAGTACTTC.

This clonotype was observed many times. V is TRBV5-5 and J is TRBJ2-3; either TRBD1 or TRBD2 may supply D (6 bases each). This CDR3 is built from 14 residues. Trimming shortened V by 9 bases and J by 2 bases, and 16 bases separated the two germline ends. CDR1 SGHKS and CDR2 YYEKEE come from the germline V gene (reference sequence). CDR3 bases: TGTGCCACCTCCCGGGGGCTACCCACAGATACGCAGTATTTT. It specifies CATSRGLPTDTQYF.

The chain has TRBV7-7 and TRBJ2-2; 8 positions agree with TRBD2. CDR3 size: 14 residues. The germline V gene encodes CDR1 SSHAT and CDR2 FNYEAQ (reference sequence). The CDR3 DNA sequence: TGTGCTGGCAGCCCGGGACTAGACACCGGGGAGCTGTTTTTT. Translation: CAGSPGLDTGELFF. Drawing the rest from reference TRBV7-7 and TRBJ2-2, the complete variable domain is GAGVSQSPRYKVTKRGQDVTLRCDPISSHATLYWYQQALGQGPEFLTYFNYEAQPDKSGLPSDRFSAERPEGSISTLTIQRTEQRDSAMYRCAGSPGLDTGELFFGEGSRLTVL.

This clonotype was counted many times. The chain joins TRBV7-3 to TRBJ1-5, with D possibly being TRBD1 (5 bases). CDR1 is SGHTA, CDR2 FQGTGA, per germline. V shed 0 bases and J shed 5 bases, with 5 bases lying between them. CDR3 size: 13 residues. The CDR3 DNA reads TGTGCCAGCAGCTTAACGACAGATCAGCCCCAGCATTTT. It yields the protein CASSLTTDQPQHF.

This sequence joins TRBV11-1 and TRBJ1-2; D remains ambiguous. Germline loops: CDR1 SGHAT, CDR2 FQDESV (reference sequence). This CDR3 region has 11 residues. The DNA for the CDR3 is TGTGCGCATACTTTTAACTATGGCTACACCTTC. This codes for CAHTFNYGYTF.

The rearrangement links TRBV28 to TRBJ1-5, with D unclear. This CDR3 region has 12 residues. CDR1 MDHEN and CDR2 SYDVKM come from the germline V gene. V gave up 3 bases and J gave up 5 bases, with 5 bases separating them. The CDR3 reads CASSFYYQPQHF. As DNA, the CDR3 is TGTGCCAGCAGTTTCTATTATCAGCCCCAGCATTTT.

The chain links TRBV15 to TRBJ1-1; D is perhaps TRBD1 (6 bases). Germline CDR1 is LNHNV and CDR2 is YYDKDF (reference sequence). The V end lost 3 bases, the J end lost 10 bases, and 15 bases lay between the germline ends. The CDR3 is 13 amino acids. CDR3 in DNA: TGTGCCACCAGCAGTCTGGGGGCGATTAGAGCTTTCTTT. Translated, it gives CATSSLGAIRAFF.

Worth noting for this clonotype: Being one base from a much bigger clone, this may be a read error. The chain joins TRBV5-1 to TRBJ2-7, with TRBD2 matching 11 bases. Looked up from germline, CDR1 is SGHRS and CDR2 is YFSETQ. The CDR3 length is 14 residues. Here the CDR3 reads CTSSLLAGAEEQYF. Here the CDR3 DNA reads TGCACCAGCAGCTTACTAGCGGGAGCTGAAGAGCAGTACTTC.

This clonotype was detected once. The chain couples TRBV30 to TRBJ2-3, with D unresolved. Germline loops: CDR1 GTSNPN, CDR2 SVGIG (reference sequence). The V gene lost 0 bases and the J gene lost 6 bases, with 4 bases spanning the gap. CDR3 length: 11 amino acids. The CDR3 region has the DNA TGTGCCTGGAGTGTATCCGATACGCAGTATTTT. As protein: CAWSVSDTQYF. The full variable domain, rest sourced from reference TRBV30 and TRBJ2-3, is SQTIHQWPATLVQPVGSPLSLECTVEGTSNPNLYWYRQAAGRGLQLLFYSVGIGQISSEVPQNLSASRPQDRQFILSSKKLLLSDSGFYLCAWSVSDTQYFGPGTRLTVL.

This chain uses TRBV29-1 with TRBJ2-5, with 14 nucleotides matching TRBD2. V lost 7 bases, J lost 2 bases, and 12 bases stayed unmatched. Germline values: CDR1 SQVTM, CDR2 ANQGSEA. The CDR3 totals 17 residues. The CDR3 DNA is TGCAGCGCTGGGACTAGCGGGAGAAGCGGGGGTCAAGAGACCCAGTACTTC. The encoded protein is CSAGTSGRSGGQETQYF.

This clonotype has ten or more counts. The chain is built from TRBV24-1 and TRBJ1-6; D remains ambiguous. The CDR3 extends over 15 amino acids. With 9 bases removed from V and 0 bases from J, the gap between germline ends came to 11 bases. CDR1 KGHDR and CDR2 SFDVKD come from the germline V gene. DNA of the CDR3: TGTGCCACCCTCACCCGGAGCTCCTATAATTCACCCCTCCACTTT. It is translated as CATLTRSSYNSPLHF.